The 29 T cell receptor beta chains presented below share a single source sample, sequenced in a study of long-term antiretroviral therapy in people with HIV. A v3.0 immunoSEQ assay was performed at survey level. Some clones are missing from TCRdb's copy, which holds only in-frame ones; the method was immunoSEQ multiplex PCR. The sample has 25,000 to 35,000 clones; about 86% are singletons. The source material was unsorted PBMCs, sampled 0.8 years after starting antiretroviral therapy. The receptor source for this set is a woman in her twenties or thirties with HIV.

CDR3 bases: TGTGCCAGCAGTGAAAGTTCCGGCCAGCGGGGTACCGGGGAGCTGTTTTTT. Translating gives CASSESSGQRGTGELFF. The chain combines TRBV6-1 with TRBJ2-2; 7 bases line up with TRBD2. There are 17 residues in the CDR3. Germline V lookup: CDR1 MNHNS, CDR2 SASEGT. V shed 2 bases and J 5 bases; nucleotides not matched to a gene: 11.

This chain links TRBV10-3 with TRBJ1-4; tentative D call: TRBD1 (6 bases). This CDR3 spans 14 amino acids. The germline gives CDR1 ENHRY, CDR2 SYGVKD. V was shortened by 3 bases and J by 8 bases, with 13 bases between the two germline ends. The CDR3 protein is CAISDEQGIEKLFF. The CDR3 region has the DNA TGTGCCATCAGTGATGAACAGGGTATCGAAAAACTGTTTTTT.

This chain uses TRBV11-2 with TRBJ1-1; no reliable D call. CDR1 and CDR2 (germline): SGHAT, FQNNGV. V was pared by 1 base and J by 2 bases, with 11 bases between. This CDR3 spans 15 amino acids. The CDR3 region is CASSLVAGVNTEAFF. The DNA for the CDR3 is TGTGCCAGCAGCTTAGTGGCGGGAGTAAACACTGAAGCTTTCTTT.

The chain's CDR3 is CASSEWGIRTDTQYF. The CDR3 DNA sequence: TGTGCCAGCAGCGAGTGGGGGATTAGGACAGATACGCAGTATTTT. V gene TRBV13 combines with J gene TRBJ2-3; D tentatively reads TRBD1 or TRBD2 (5 bases each). With 5 bases removed from V and 3 bases from J, the gap between germline ends came to 15 bases. From germline, CDR1 is PRHDT and CDR2 FYEKMQ (reference sequence). The CDR3 totals 15 residues.

The chain recombines TRBV18 with TRBJ2-3; D gene uncertain. CDR1 and CDR2 from the germline V gene are KGHSH and LQKENI. The CDR3 sequence is 15 residues long. V was cut by 4 bases and J by 4 bases, with 15 bases left in between. The CDR3 is CASSLASGFADTQYF. The CDR3 DNA is TGTGCCAGCTCACTTGCCTCGGGTTTCGCAGATACGCAGTATTTT.

A few counts support this clone. This sequence joins TRBV19 and TRBJ1-5, with D possibly matching TRBD1 (5 bases). V shed 1 base and J shed 7 bases, with 20 bases lying between them. The CDR3 spans 17 residues. Germline V gives CDR1 LNHDA, CDR2 SQIVND (reference sequence). CDR3 bases: TGTGCCAGTAGTATAGGCCCCCGGGCGGGGGATAGCCAGCCCCAGCATTTT. Translation: CASSIGPRAGDSQPQHF.

J is TRBJ1-4 and V is TRBV6-5; 7 nucleotides agree with TRBD1. Losses at the gene ends were 6 bases for V and 2 bases for J; bases not matched to a gene: 6. The CDR3 contains 15 residues. Germline V gives CDR1 MNHEY, CDR2 SVGAGI. CDR3 amino acids: CASRQSTGTNEKLFF. The CDR3 DNA is TGTGCCAGCAGACAGTCGACAGGGACTAATGAAAAACTGTTTTTT.

The CDR3 DNA is TGTGCCAGCAGTTTAAGGGGGGGATCCATAGCTGGCTACACCTTC. Its protein product is CASSLRGGSIAGYTF. The chain uses TRBV28 and TRBJ1-2; possible D gene TRBD1, 6 bases. Germline CDR1 MDHEN, CDR2 SYDVKM. The CDR3 has 15 amino acids. Trimming cost V 2 bases and J 7 bases, with 17 bases left between them.

This rearrangement joins TRBV6-1 to TRBJ1-2; D is uncertain. Germline CDR1 and CDR2: MNHNS and SASEGT. The CDR3 totals 10 residues. Between the trimmed V and J ends, which lost 8 bases and 7 bases, there was a span of 8 bases. CDR3 sequence: CASREVGYTF. The CDR3 nucleotides are TGTGCCAGCCGCGAAGTTGGCTACACCTTC.

V is TRBV2 and J is TRBJ2-1; 11 bases are shared with TRBD2. Germline V CDR1 and CDR2: SNHLY, FYNNEI. This CDR3 spans 15 amino acids. V trimming: 1 base; J trimming: 10 bases; junction bases outside the gene matches: 6. In DNA, the CDR3 is TGTGCCAGCAGTGAAGGAATAGCGGGGGGGTGGGAGCAGTTCTTC. Its translation: CASSEGIAGGWEQFF.

The chain has TRBV4-1 and TRBJ1-3; D is perhaps TRBD1 (6 bases). In germline, CDR1 is MGHRA, CDR2 YSYEKL. CDR3 size: 16 residues. The V gene lost 4 bases and the J gene lost 0 bases, with 13 bases spanning the gap. CDR3 region: CASSRGQGSSGNTIYF. The CDR3, as DNA: TGCGCCAGCAGCCGGGGGCAGGGGAGCTCTGGAAACACCATATATTTT.

The J gene is TRBJ1-5, the V gene TRBV7-8, with D unclear. V was pared by 1 base and J by 7 bases, with 8 bases between. CDR1 is SGHVS and CDR2 is FQNEAQ in the germline V gene. This CDR3 is built from 13 residues. The CDR3 region has the DNA TGTGCCAGCAGCTTAGAACCGGAACAGCCCCAGCATTTT. Translation gives CASSLEPEQPQHF.

This clone is a singleton in its sample. The rearrangement joins TRBV27 to TRBJ2-2, with D hard to call. The CDR3 has 11 residues. Germline CDR1 and CDR2: MNHEY and SMNVEV (reference sequence). V was shortened by 5 bases and J by 5 bases, with 3 bases between the two germline ends. CDR3 DNA sequence: TGTGCCAGCAGTCGAACCGGGGAGCTGTTTTTT. This sequence encodes CASSRTGELFF.

CDR3 sequence: CASSLGGTLRQETQYF. The DNA for the CDR3 is TGTGCCAGCAGCTTGGGGGGCACGCTTCGCCAAGAGACCCAGTACTTC. The chain recombines TRBV5-6 with TRBJ2-5; weak D call: TRBD1 (5 bases). Germline V gives CDR1 SGHDT, CDR2 YYEEEE. The ends were cut back, 0 bases at V and 1 base at J, with 13 bases in the middle. The CDR3 spans 16 residues.

In DNA form, the CDR3 reads TGTGCCAGCAGTTTAATCTCGTATGGCTACACCTTC. Translated: CASSLISYGYTF. The chain is built from TRBV28 and TRBJ1-2; D is undetermined. The V gene's germline CDR1 is MDHEN and CDR2 SYDVKM. The CDR3 has 12 residues. V lost 2 bases to trimming and J lost 5 bases, with 6 bases between them.

CDR3 protein: CAWSVAGEGYTF. The DNA for the CDR3 is TGTGCCTGGAGTGTAGCAGGGGAAGGCTACACCTTC. The genes are TRBV30 and TRBJ1-2, with D maybe TRBD1 (6 bases). V lost 0 bases, J lost 8 bases, and 10 bases lay in between. CDR1 GTSNPN and CDR2 SVGIG come from the germline V gene (reference sequence). The CDR3 is 12 amino acids.

The rearrangement links TRBV19 to TRBJ2-2; 11 bases align to TRBD2. This CDR3 region has 14 residues. From germline, CDR1 is LNHDA and CDR2 SQIVND (reference sequence). The J segment lost 5 bases and the V segment lost 8 bases, leaving 4 bases of the junction unmatched. The CDR3 DNA reads as TGTGCCAGTTTTAGACTAGCGGGGACCGGGGAGCTGTTTTTT. It codes for CASFRLAGTGELFF.

V gene TRBV7-8 combines with J gene TRBJ2-3, with D tentatively TRBD1 or TRBD2 (5 bases each). V was cut by 3 bases and J by 2 bases, with 12 bases left in between. Germline V CDR1 and CDR2: SGHVS, FQNEAQ. The CDR3 sequence is 15 residues long. The DNA of the CDR3 is TGTGCCAGCAGCTTGGGGACCCGGTTCACAGATACGCAGTATTTT. Amino acid sequence: CASSLGTRFTDTQYF.

The CDR3, as DNA: TGTGCCAGCAGCTTACGGGCCACAGGGGGGAACACCGGGGAGCTGTTTTTT. The encoded protein is CASSLRATGGNTGELFF. The chain recombines TRBV7-9 with TRBJ2-2; TRBD1 agrees at 8 bases. Trimming cost V 2 bases and J 1 base; bases outside gene matches: 6. Germline V gives CDR1 SEHNR, CDR2 FQNEAQ (reference sequence). The CDR3 is 17 residues long.

The chain combines TRBV6-1 with TRBJ2-2; no clear D gene. This CDR3 is built from 13 residues. The ends were cut back, 2 bases at V and 5 bases at J, with 6 bases in the middle. Germline values: CDR1 MNHNS, CDR2 SASEGT. The CDR3 spells CASSEYRTGELFF. The CDR3 DNA sequence: TGTGCCAGCAGTGAATATAGGACCGGGGAGCTGTTTTTT.

The chain is built from TRBV27 and TRBJ1-2, with D unresolved. The germline gives CDR1 MNHEY, CDR2 SMNVEV (reference sequence). The CDR3 extends over 13 amino acids. The ends were cut back, 0 bases at V and 5 bases at J, with 7 bases in the middle. This chain's CDR3 is CASSLSSVYGYTF. DNA for the CDR3: TGTGCCAGCAGTTTATCGTCAGTTTATGGCTACACCTTC.

The chain has TRBV15 and TRBJ2-3, with D tentatively TRBD1 (5 bases). CDR3 length: 15 amino acids. The germline gives CDR1 LNHNV, CDR2 YYDKDF (reference sequence). Trimming cost V 1 base and J 1 base, with 9 bases left between them. CDR3 sequence: CATSRVRARTDTQYF. The CDR3 DNA is TGTGCCACCAGCAGAGTCAGGGCCCGCACAGATACGCAGTATTTT.

This clone was seen a single time. This chain uses TRBV6-1 with TRBJ1-3, with D unclear. CDR3 size: 15 residues. The germline V and J ends were trimmed by 4 bases and 1 base, with 11 bases remaining between them. From germline, CDR1 is MNHNS and CDR2 SASEGT. For the CDR3, the DNA is TGTGCCAGCAGTGGCTCAGGCTTTTCTGGAAACACCATATATTTT. Its protein product is CASSGSGFSGNTIYF.

The J gene is TRBJ1-6, the V gene TRBV5-6, with D possibly matching TRBD1 (6 bases). The germline V and J ends were trimmed by 0 bases and 3 bases, with 13 bases remaining between them. CDR1 and CDR2 (germline): SGHDT, YYEEEE. The CDR3 extends over 17 amino acids. The CDR3 loop is CASSLAKQGLYNSPLHF. The CDR3 DNA follows: TGTGCCAGCAGCTTGGCCAAACAGGGCCTCTATAATTCACCCCTCCACTTT.

This clone appeared once. This chain joins TRBV5-1 and TRBJ1-1, with D uncertain. Trimming removed 1 base at V and 1 base at J, with 5 bases between. The CDR3 covers 13 residues. Germline V CDR1 and CDR2: SGHRS, YFSETQ. CDR3 amino acids: CASSLLQNTEAFF. The CDR3 bases are TGCGCCAGCAGCTTGTTACAGAACACTGAAGCTTTCTTT.

The chain joins TRBV11-3 to TRBJ2-7; a possible D gene is TRBD1 (5 bases). The CDR3 consists of 14 residues. Germline CDR1 is SGHNT and CDR2 is YENEEA. Trimming pared 5 bases from V and 2 bases from J, leaving 13 bases between. The CDR3 sequence: CASSKAGSPYEQYF. CDR3 nucleotide sequence: TGTGCCAGCAGCAAGGCAGGGTCCCCCTACGAGCAGTACTTC.

The chain carries TRBV18 and TRBJ2-7; D is uncertain. The CDR3 has 13 residues. The germline V gene encodes CDR1 KGHSH and CDR2 LQKENI. Between the trimmed V and J ends, which lost 3 bases and 4 bases, there was a span of 10 bases. The chain's CDR3 is CASSPTAGYEQYV. Written as DNA, the CDR3 is TGTGCCAGCTCACCGACGGCCGGATACGAGCAGTACGTC.

The table lists this clone with a count of one. This rearrangement joins TRBV6-5 to TRBJ1-5; D not certain. The CDR3 has 13 amino acids. Trimming stripped 2 bases from V and 5 bases from J, with 7 bases between. Germline-derived CDR1 and CDR2 are MNHEY and SVGAGI. As DNA, the CDR3 is TGTGCCAGCAGTTACAGGGCATATCAGCCCCAGCATTTT. Its protein is CASSYRAYQPQHF.

J is TRBJ2-5 and V is TRBV5-4; possible D gene TRBD2, 6 bases. Per the germline V gene, CDR1 is SGHNT and CDR2 is YYREEE (reference sequence). The V and J ends lost 2 bases and 2 bases respectively, with 13 bases between them. This CDR3 has 15 amino acids. The CDR3 protein is CASSFTAGGQETQYF. CDR3 sequence (DNA): TGTGCCAGCAGCTTCACAGCGGGCGGGCAAGAGACCCAGTACTTC.